Listed below are T cell receptor beta chains from one sample, sequenced in a study of Graves' ophthalmopathy and Graves' hyperthyroidism. TCRdb analysed the multiplex PCR reads with MiXCR anew, one entry per CDR3 protein. The repertoire holds hundreds of thousands of distinct CDR3 sequences, around an eighth seen once, with approximately 9.8% in the top ten. The sequenced sample was blood. These receptors were obtained from a woman aged 25 to 39 with Graves' ophthalmopathy. The CDR3 runs from the conserved cysteine through the conserved F or W. The order of the fields is CDR3 DNA, CDR3 protein, CDR3 length, J gene, clone size, V gene, D gene. A D gene is named only where the DNA matches it firmly. The size of a clone is reported for some rows only, either as once, few or many, or as a class for expanded clones.

DNA: TGCGCCAGCAGCATGACAGGGGATCCCGGGGAGCTGTTTTTT; CDR3: CASSMTGDPGELFF; length: 14; J: TRBJ2-2; size: NA; V: TRBV5-1; D: TRBD1
DNA: TGTGCCAGCAGCCAAGGTACGCGGGTTCGGTACGAGCAGTACTTC; CDR3: CASSQGTRVRYEQYF; length: 15; J: TRBJ2-7; size: many; V: TRBV4-2; D: NA
DNA: TGCAGCGTTGATAAGGGGAACACCGGGGAGCTGTTTTTT; CDR3: CSVDKGNTGELFF; length: 13; J: TRBJ2-2; size: many; V: TRBV29-1; D: NA
DNA: TGTGCCAGCAGTTTCCGGGGACAGGGTGGCGAGCAGTACTTC; CDR3: CASSFRGQGGEQYF; length: 14; J: TRBJ2-7; size: many; V: TRBV12-3/TRBV12-4; D: TRBD1
DNA: TGTGCCAGCAGTTTACCAGGACAGGGGGCTCAGCCCCAGCATTTT; CDR3: CASSLPGQGAQPQHF; length: 15; J: TRBJ1-5; size: many; V: TRBV28; D: TRBD1
DNA: TGTGCCAGCAGCGTCGAGGGGATGGGACAGGGGCAGTACTTC; CDR3: CASSVEGMGQGQYF; length: 14; J: TRBJ2-7; size: many; V: TRBV9; D: TRBD1
DNA: TGTGCCAGCAGGGAAGGGGCTCTCTCTGGGGCCAACGTCCTGACTTTC; CDR3: CASREGALSGANVLTF; length: 16; J: TRBJ2-6; size: many; V: TRBV27; D: NA
DNA: TGTGCCAGCCTGAGGAGGGTCGGTGGCAATCAGCCCCAGCATTTT; CDR3: CASLRRVGGNQPQHF; length: 15; J: TRBJ1-5; size: NA; V: TRBV6-1; D: NA
DNA: TGTGCCAGCAGGTCACAGGGCTTGAGCAACAATCAGCCCCAGCATTTT; CDR3: CASRSQGLSNNQPQHF; length: 16; J: TRBJ1-5; size: many; V: TRBV6-1; D: NA
DNA: TGTGCCAGCAGCGTCGGACAGGGGGACTATGGCTACACCTTC; CDR3: CASSVGQGDYGYTF; length: 14; J: TRBJ1-2; size: many; V: TRBV11-1; D: TRBD1
DNA: TGTGCCAGCAGTCCACCGACAGGGTCCGGAAACACCATATATTTT; CDR3: CASSPPTGSGNTIYF; length: 15; J: TRBJ1-3; size: many; V: TRBV28; D: TRBD1
DNA: TGCGCCAGCAGCTTCGGGACAGGAGGAGTCGAGCAGTACTTC; CDR3: CASSFGTGGVEQYF; length: 14; J: TRBJ2-7; size: NA; V: TRBV5-1; D: TRBD1
DNA: TGTGCCTGGAGTGACCCCGGGAGGGGGAGCAGCAATCAGCCCCAGCATTTT; CDR3: CAWSDPGRGSSNQPQHF; length: 17; J: TRBJ1-5; size: few; V: TRBV30; D: NA
DNA: TGTGCCAGCAGTCCCATCCGGGACGGGAACACCGGGGAGCTGTTTTTT; CDR3: CASSPIRDGNTGELFF; length: 16; J: TRBJ2-2; size: many; V: TRBV6-5; D: NA
DNA: TGTGCCAGCAGTTATGTCCGGACACCAAATCAGCCCCAGCATTTT; CDR3: CASSYVRTPNQPQHF; length: 15; J: TRBJ1-5; size: NA; V: TRBV6-2/TRBV6-3; D: NA
DNA: TGTGCCACTACCAGCGGGACACCCAGAGGGGGTCAGCCCCAGCATTTT; CDR3: CATTSGTPRGGQPQHF; length: 16; J: TRBJ1-5; size: many; V: TRBV19; D: NA
DNA: TGTGCCAGCAGTTACTCGAAAGGGAGCAATCAGCCCCAGCATTTT; CDR3: CASSYSKGSNQPQHF; length: 15; J: TRBJ1-5; size: many; V: TRBV6-5; D: NA
DNA: TGCGCCAGCAGCCAAGGATTACAGGGTGTGTACGGTGAAGCTTTCTTT; CDR3: CASSQGLQGVYGEAFF; length: 16; J: TRBJ1-1; size: many; V: TRBV4-1; D: NA
DNA: TGTGCCAGCAGTTTGTCTAGCGGGCCCGGAGTAGGAGAGACCCAGTACTTC; CDR3: CASSLSSGPGVGETQYF; length: 17; J: TRBJ2-5; size: NA; V: TRBV27; D: TRBD2
DNA: TGTGCCAGCAGTTTGTCCGGGCAGGGCAATCAGCCCCAGCATTTT; CDR3: CASSLSGQGNQPQHF; length: 15; J: TRBJ1-5; size: many; V: TRBV5-5; D: NA
DNA: TGTGCCAGCAGTCTTACCTACGGGCAGTACTTC; CDR3: CASSLTYGQYF; length: 11; J: TRBJ2-7; size: many; V: TRBV7-2; D: NA
DNA: TGTGCCAGCAGAGCTAACAGGGGGCTCTATGGCTACACCTTC; CDR3: CASRANRGLYGYTF; length: 14; J: TRBJ1-2; size: NA; V: TRBV6-1; D: TRBD1
DNA: TGCAGCGCTTACAGGGCTAACACTGAAGCTTTCTTT; CDR3: CSAYRANTEAFF; length: 12; J: TRBJ1-1; size: many; V: TRBV29-1; D: NA
DNA: TGTGCCAGCAGTTCTGGGTCGGCGGGAGGGGCCTACGAGCAGTACTTC; CDR3: CASSSGSAGGAYEQYF; length: 16; J: TRBJ2-7; size: many; V: TRBV28; D: TRBD2
DNA: TGTGCCAGCAGTGCAGCGGGAGTTGAGAACGAGCAGTACTTC; CDR3: CASSAAGVENEQYF; length: 14; J: TRBJ2-7; size: few; V: TRBV6-1; D: TRBD2
DNA: TGCGCCAGCAGCCAAGTCTCGACCCGGGATGGCTACACCTTC; CDR3: CASSQVSTRDGYTF; length: 14; J: TRBJ1-2; size: many; V: TRBV4-1; D: NA
DNA: TGCGCCAGCAGCCAAGGGCGGCTACCCCAAGAGACCCAGTACTTC; CDR3: CASSQGRLPQETQYF; length: 15; J: TRBJ2-5; size: few; V: TRBV4-1; D: NA